The 13 T cell receptor beta chains in this list originate from one sample, sequenced in a study of blood T cells in healthy people across ages. A second PCR of roughly 7 to 11 cycles used a sample-barcoded 5' primer and a J-beta primer mix. MiXCR, applied by TCRdb to the 5' RACE reads, yields one record per CDR3 protein. In the table there are around 1.5 million distinct CDR3 sequences, approximately 63% of which are singletons. Sequenced input: blood. The receptors were gathered from a man aged 18-30 years in good health.

Only a few counts were recorded for this clonotype. This chain uses TRBV27 with TRBJ2-5; a possible D gene is TRBD2 (5 bases). The J call could be wrong; TRBJ2-7 is a better fit for the DNA end. This CDR3 spans 16 amino acids. Germline V lookup: CDR1 MNHEY, CDR2 SMNVEV (reference sequence). The CDR3 DNA follows: TGTGCCAGCAGTTTAGGACTTAGCCTTACTCCCTACGAGCAGTACTTC. This codes for CASSLGLSLTPYEQYF.

This chain uses TRBV5-1 with TRBJ1-2; 7 bases align to TRBD1. V dropped 3 bases and J dropped 6; count of bases not matched to a gene: 14. The CDR3 covers 16 residues. Germline CDR1 reads SGHRS; CDR2 reads YFSETQ. The CDR3 here is CASSSGGRQGLDGYTF. The DNA for the CDR3 is TGCGCCAGCAGCTCTGGGGGCCGACAGGGCTTAGATGGCTACACCTTC.

The CDR3, as DNA: TGTGCCAGCAGTTTGGGGACAGGGTCTTCACCCCTCCACTTT. Translated, it gives CASSLGTGSSPLHF. This chain uses TRBV27 with TRBJ1-6; TRBD1 matches 9 bases. Looked up from germline, CDR1 is MNHEY and CDR2 is SMNVEV (reference sequence). The junction had 3 bases not matched to a gene; V was cut back by 3 bases and J by 9 bases. This CDR3 spans 14 amino acids.

The J gene is TRBJ2-1, the V gene TRBV11-2; 8 bases agree with TRBD2. The CDR3 is made up of 16 amino acids. Trimming took 1 base from V and 5 from J; bases not matched to a gene: 7. Germline CDR1 reads SGHAT; CDR2 reads FQNNGV. DNA for the CDR3: TGTGCCAGCAGCTTAGTGTCGGGAGGGCTTAACAATGAGCAGTTCTTC. Amino acids: CASSLVSGGLNNEQFF. Using reference TRBV11-2 and TRBJ2-1 for the parts outside the CDR3, the full variable domain is EAGVAQSPRYKIIEKRQSVAFWCNPISGHATLYWYQQILGQGPKLLIQFQNNGVVDDSQLPKDRFSAERLKGVDSTLKIQPAKLEDSAVYLCASSLVSGGLNNEQFFGPGTRLTVL.

The CDR3 protein is CASSPRAGTPETQYF. In DNA, the CDR3 is TGTGCCAGCAGCCCAAGGGCAGGAACACCAGAGACCCAGTACTTC. V gene TRBV7-2 combines with J gene TRBJ2-5; D is undetermined. The CDR3 sequence is 15 residues long. Trimming took 5 bases from V and 4 from J, leaving 17 bases between them. Per the germline V gene, CDR1 is SGHTA and CDR2 is FQGNSA.

This clonotype was counted once. The rearrangement joins TRBV6-5 to TRBJ2-5, with D maybe TRBD1 (8 bases). Germline V gene sequence: CDR1 MNHEY, CDR2 SVGAGI. This CDR3 is built from 14 residues. V lost 7 bases and J 5 bases, leaving 17 bases between the germline ends. For the CDR3, the DNA is TGTGCCAGCAATCACGACAGGGGAGGGGAGACCCAGTACTTC. Its protein product is CASNHDRGGETQYF.

The rearrangement links TRBV3-1 to TRBJ2-1, with unresolved D. V was pared by 7 bases and J by 0 bases, with 13 bases between. The CDR3 length is 15 residues. The germline CDR1 and CDR2 sequences are LGHDT and YNNKEL (reference sequence). The CDR3 sequence: CASTHFPSSYNEQFF. The CDR3 coding sequence is TGTGCCAGCACCCATTTTCCAAGCTCCTACAATGAGCAGTTCTTC.

This chain connects TRBV7-9 to TRBJ1-1; no definite D call. V was pared by 2 bases and J by 0 bases, with 10 bases between. The CDR3 is made up of 15 amino acids. Looked up from germline, CDR1 is SEHNR and CDR2 is FQNEAQ (reference sequence). CDR3 loop: CASSLLAGMNTEAFF. For the CDR3, the DNA is TGTGCCAGCAGCTTATTGGCGGGGATGAACACTGAAGCTTTCTTT.

This clonotype has just a few counts. The rearrangement joins TRBV4-1 to TRBJ2-3, with D maybe TRBD1 (5 bases). The CDR3 length is 14 residues. Germline loops: CDR1 MGHRA, CDR2 YSYEKL. V was pared by 3 bases and J by 4 bases, with 11 bases between. CDR3 in DNA: TGCGCCAGCAGCCAGGGCAGGGCCTCAGATACGCAGTATTTT. This translates into CASSQGRASDTQYF.

The genes are TRBV20-1 and TRBJ2-7, with D possibly TRBD1 on 5 matching bases. V was shortened by 1 base and J by 4 bases, with 11 bases between the two germline ends. This CDR3 contains 13 residues. In germline, CDR1 is DFQATT, CDR2 SNEGSKA (reference sequence). The CDR3 region has the DNA TGCAGTGCTAGAGGGTATCAGGGTTACGAGCAGTACTTC. It translates to CSARGYQGYEQYF.

With respect to this clonotype: Without the conserved terminal phenylalanine or tryptophan, this CDR3 likely stems from a read error. No DNA is shown, since the ends of the CDR3 on it are uncertain; the CDR3 is the one TCRdb lists. This chain connects TRBV7-2 to TRBJ2-1; TRBD2, as called in the table, went unchecked against the DNA. Germline lookup yields CDR1 SGHTA and CDR2 FQGNSA. A total of 15 residues make up the CDR3, ends included. CDR3 amino acids: CASSVDSGMSYTFGS.

V is TRBV27 and J is TRBJ2-3, with D maybe TRBD2 (7 bases). Germline CDR1 reads MNHEY; CDR2 reads SMNVEV (reference sequence). The V and J ends lost 3 bases and 4 bases respectively, with 11 bases between them. The CDR3 has 14 residues. Here the CDR3 DNA reads TGTGCCAGCAGTTTTAGAGGGGGGGCAGATACGCAGTATTTT. As protein: CASSFRGGADTQYF.

The chain links TRBV3-1 to TRBJ2-4; D gene ambiguous. The J call may be faulty, since TRBJ2-7 better matches the DNA end. The germline gives CDR1 LGHDT, CDR2 YNNKEL (reference sequence). CDR3 length equals 13 residues. Written as DNA, the CDR3 is TGTGCCAGCAGTGCGAGCTCCGCATACGAGCAGTACTTC. It yields the protein CASSASSAYEQYF.